These 20 T cell receptor beta chains share one sample of origin, sequenced in a study of T cell responses to AZD1222 COVID-19 vaccine (dated by TCRdb to 2020 to 2022). The sample's time point, from its label and the paper: baseline before first vaccination. Libraries were prepared through the immunoSEQ multiplex PCR assay. Imported from immuneACCESS, the table was reduced by TCRdb to in-frame sequences with V and J called. These copies leave out some clones; in studies compared against another copy, an unresolved V gene accounts for under half, and the cause of the remainder is not known. For this sample the table gives about 180,000 clones, of which 75% to 95% were detected only once. Approximately 3% of the sample goes to the ten largest clones. Here the sequenced sample was peripheral blood, taken on day 0 of AZD1222 vaccination. The receptors stem from an adult in good health.

V is TRBV14 and J is TRBJ2-3, with D possibly matching TRBD1 (8 bases). This CDR3 is 15 amino acids long. Germline V gives CDR1 SGHDN, CDR2 FVKESK. Deletions cut 2 bases from V and 4 bases from J, with 13 bases between. The CDR3 region has the DNA TGTGCCAGCAGCCAAAGGACAGGGAGGGCAGATACGCAGTATTTT. Amino acid sequence: CASSQRTGRADTQYF.

This clone was seen just once. CDR3 DNA sequence: TGTGCCAGCAGCCCCCGAGGGGCGGGGGCCCCAGATACGCAGTATTTT. It specifies CASSPRGAGAPDTQYF. This chain links TRBV13 with TRBJ2-3; tentatively, D is TRBD2 (7 bases). This CDR3 is built from 16 residues. V shed 5 bases and J shed 4 bases, with 19 bases lying between them. Germline lookup yields CDR1 PRHDT and CDR2 FYEKMQ (reference sequence).

This chain links TRBV19 with TRBJ1-3, with D possibly matching TRBD1 (5 bases). CDR1 LNHDA and CDR2 SQIVND come from the germline V gene (reference sequence). This CDR3 has 14 residues. Trimming took off 6 bases at V and 4 bases at J, with 13 bases between the two ends. In DNA form, the CDR3 reads TGTGCCAGTAGAATGGACATTCGAGGAAACACCATATATTTT. This codes for CASRMDIRGNTIYF. Using reference TRBV19 and TRBJ1-3 for the parts outside the CDR3, the full variable domain is DGGITQSPKYLFRKEGQNVTLSCEQNLNHDAMYWYRQDPGQGLRLIYYSQIVNDFQKGDIAEGYSVSREKKESFPLTVTSAQKNPTAFYLCASRMDIRGNTIYFGEGSWLTVV.

This rearrangement joins TRBV19 to TRBJ1-1; 10 bases are shared with TRBD1. Per germline, CDR1 LNHDA and CDR2 SQIVND (reference sequence). The CDR3 extends over 15 amino acids. After removal of 5 bases from V and 1 base from J, the junction contained 4 bases not matched to a gene. CDR3 amino acids: CASSSDRGRNTEAFF. The CDR3 DNA reads TGTGCCAGTAGTTCCGACAGGGGGCGGAACACTGAAGCTTTCTTT.

The sample holds a few counts of this clone. The chain joins TRBV11-2 to TRBJ1-2, with 7 bases matching TRBD1. The CDR3 covers 13 residues. V shed 2 bases and J 8 bases; nucleotides not matched to a gene: 5. The germline gives CDR1 SGHAT, CDR2 FQNNGV. CDR3 sequence: CASSLRGREGYTF. CDR3 sequence (DNA): TGTGCCAGCAGCTTAAGGGGGCGGGAAGGCTACACCTTC.

This chain joins TRBV18 and TRBJ2-3; no reliable D call. V lost 4 bases, J lost 1 base, and 6 bases lay in between. Looked up from germline, CDR1 is KGHSH and CDR2 is LQKENI. CDR3 size: 13 residues. The CDR3 DNA is TGTGCCAGCTCACGCGGCCGCACAGATACGCAGTATTTT. Its protein is CASSRGRTDTQYF.

On this clone itself: One end of the junction does not line up with germline, which may come from a read error. This chain connects TRBV6-1 to TRBJ1-5; 10 bases map to TRBD1. The CDR3 runs to 17 residues. The germline V gene encodes CDR1 MNHNS and CDR2 SASEGT. The CDR3 reads CASSEGLTGGTDQPQHF. CDR3 bases: TGTGCCAGCAGTGAAGGCCTGACAGGGGGCACGGATCAACCCCAGCATTTT.

The J gene is TRBJ1-3, the V gene TRBV12-3 or TRBV12-4, with no clear D. V was shortened by 6 bases and J by 0 bases, with 6 bases between the two germline ends. CDR3 length equals 13 residues. Here the CDR3 DNA reads TGTGCCAGCAGCACACCCTCTGGAAACACCATATATTTT. It codes for CASSTPSGNTIYF.

This rearrangement joins TRBV7-2 to TRBJ1-3; 8 positions match TRBD1. The CDR3 is made up of 15 amino acids. CDR1 and CDR2 (germline): SGHTA, FQGNSA. Unmatched junction bases numbered 3, after V lost 5 bases and J lost 0 bases. For the CDR3, the DNA is TGTGCCAGCAGCGGGACAGGCAACTCTGGAAACACCATATATTTT. As protein: CASSGTGNSGNTIYF.

The genes are TRBV4-3 and TRBJ2-1, with 7 bases aligning to TRBD1. With V trimmed by 0 bases and J by 7 bases, 9 bases remained unmatched. This CDR3 has 16 amino acids. CDR1 and CDR2 (germline): LGHNA, YSLEER. CDR3 residues: CASSQDTTGWSNEQFF. In DNA, the CDR3 is TGCGCCAGCAGCCAAGATACGACAGGGTGGTCGAATGAGCAGTTCTTC.

The chain joins TRBV25-1 to TRBJ2-5; 9 positions match TRBD1. The trim removed 3 bases at V and 4 bases at J, leaving 12 bases unmatched. Germline V lookup: CDR1 MGHDK, CDR2 SYGVNS. The CDR3 loop spans 17 amino acids. The CDR3 region is CASSELGTGTAGETQYF. The DNA of the CDR3 is TGTGCCAGCAGTGAGTTGGGGACAGGGACGGCTGGAGAGACCCAGTACTTC.

The CDR3 DNA sequence: TGTGCCAGCCGCTTCGATACCCCTGGAAACACCATATATTTT. It is translated as CASRFDTPGNTIYF. The V call is TRBV2, the J call TRBJ1-3, with no clear D. The CDR3 runs 14 residues. V shed 8 bases and J shed 2 bases, with 13 bases lying between them. CDR1 SNHLY and CDR2 FYNNEI come from the germline V gene.

To note about this clone: Other DNA sequences in this sample translate to the same CDR3. The chain couples TRBV18 to TRBJ1-5, with a tentative D call TRBD1 (5 bases). The CDR3 covers 13 residues. Trimming pared 3 bases from V and 4 bases from J, leaving 7 bases between. Germline lookup yields CDR1 KGHSH and CDR2 LQKENI. CDR3 in amino acids: CASSPDRNQPQHF. DNA for the CDR3: TGTGCCAGCTCACCCGACAGAAATCAGCCCCAGCATTTT.

J is TRBJ2-5 and V is TRBV10-3, with a possible D match to TRBD1 (6 bases). The CDR3 totals 17 residues. V gave up 3 bases and J gave up 5 bases, with 22 bases separating them. Germline V lookup: CDR1 ENHRY, CDR2 SYGVKD. The CDR3 here is CAISDPRGQGSKETQYF. The CDR3 nucleotides read TGTGCCATCAGTGACCCTCGAGGCCAGGGGAGTAAGGAGACCCAGTACTTC.

This chain connects TRBV9 to TRBJ1-1; 7 nucleotides line up with TRBD1. The CDR3 consists of 15 residues. The germline CDR1 and CDR2 sequences are SGDLS and YYNGEE. Trimming took 0 bases from V and 4 from J; bases not matched to a gene: 6. In DNA, the CDR3 is TGTGCCAGCAGCGTAGGCCGACAGGGAGGCACTGAAGCTTTCTTT. This translates into CASSVGRQGGTEAFF.

The gene calls are TRBV25-1 and TRBJ1-5; TRBD1 is a possible D gene (5 bases). V lost 2 bases to trimming and J lost 1 base, with 12 bases between them. The germline V gene has CDR1 MGHDK and CDR2 SYGVNS. The CDR3 is 16 amino acids. The CDR3 loop is CASSEGGYRSNQPQHF. CDR3 DNA sequence: TGTGCCAGCAGTGAAGGGGGGTACCGAAGCAATCAGCCCCAGCATTTT.

The rearrangement uses TRBV6-2 or TRBV6-3 and TRBJ1-3, with a tentative D call TRBD1 (5 bases). V lost 4 bases, J lost 4 bases, and 17 bases lay in between. Germline V gives CDR1 MNHEY, CDR2 SVGEGT. CDR3 size: 16 residues. CDR3 nucleotide sequence: TGTGCCAGCAGTTCCGTCCGGGGACTTTCAGGAAACACCATATATTTT. Its translation: CASSSVRGLSGNTIYF.

The rearrangement links TRBV24-1 to TRBJ2-2; no firm D call. This CDR3 region has 13 residues. Germline assignment: CDR1 KGHDR and CDR2 SFDVKD. Trimming removed 1 base at V and 4 bases at J, with 3 bases between. This CDR3 is CATSDLVTGELFF. The CDR3 coding sequence is TGTGCCACCAGTGATTTAGTCACCGGGGAGCTGTTTTTT.

V gene TRBV5-4 combines with J gene TRBJ2-5, with D tentatively TRBD1 or TRBD2 (5 bases each). Germline lookup yields CDR1 SGHNT and CDR2 YYREEE (reference sequence). The CDR3 totals 16 residues. The V and J ends lost 0 bases and 8 bases respectively, with 20 bases between them. CDR3 nucleotides: TGTGCCAGCAGCTTGGGGGACCCAGTCACTGCCACAACCCAGTACTTC. This gives the protein CASSLGDPVTATTQYF.

This chain uses TRBV12-2 with TRBJ2-2; the table's D gene call, TRBD1, was not cross checked with the DNA. TRBV12-2 is termed a pseudogene. The CDR3 loop spans 17 amino acids. CDR3 amino acids: CASRLVLGDSDPGELFF. The CDR3 coding sequence is TGTGCAAGTCGCTTAGTTCTAGGGGACAGCGATCCCGGGGAGCTGTTTTTT.